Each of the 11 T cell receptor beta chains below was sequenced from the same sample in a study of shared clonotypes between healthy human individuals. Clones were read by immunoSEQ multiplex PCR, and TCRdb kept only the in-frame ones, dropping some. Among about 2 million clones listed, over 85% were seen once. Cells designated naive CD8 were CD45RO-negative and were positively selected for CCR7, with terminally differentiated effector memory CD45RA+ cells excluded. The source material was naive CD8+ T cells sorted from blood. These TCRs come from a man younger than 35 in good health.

CDR3 in amino acids: CASSRPVIGQDSYEQYF. The CDR3 coding sequence is TGTGCCAGCTCACGGCCTGTGATAGGACAGGACTCCTACGAGCAGTACTTC. The chain links TRBV18 to TRBJ2-7; 7 bases line up with TRBD1. With V trimmed by 4 bases and J by 0 bases, 12 bases remained unmatched. This CDR3 comprises 17 residues. Germline V CDR1 and CDR2: KGHSH, LQKENI.

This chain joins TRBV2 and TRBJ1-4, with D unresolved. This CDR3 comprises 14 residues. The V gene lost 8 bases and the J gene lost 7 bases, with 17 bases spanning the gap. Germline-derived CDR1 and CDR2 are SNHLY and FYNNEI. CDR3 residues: CASLEGSVFEKLFF. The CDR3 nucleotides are TGTGCCAGCCTGGAAGGCTCAGTTTTTGAAAAACTGTTTTTT.

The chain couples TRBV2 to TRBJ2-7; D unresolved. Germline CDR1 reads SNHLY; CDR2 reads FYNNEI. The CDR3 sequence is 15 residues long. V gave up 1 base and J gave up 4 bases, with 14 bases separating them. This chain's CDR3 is CASSEGRSLSYEQYF. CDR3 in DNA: TGTGCCAGCAGTGAAGGGCGCTCTTTAAGTTACGAGCAGTACTTC.

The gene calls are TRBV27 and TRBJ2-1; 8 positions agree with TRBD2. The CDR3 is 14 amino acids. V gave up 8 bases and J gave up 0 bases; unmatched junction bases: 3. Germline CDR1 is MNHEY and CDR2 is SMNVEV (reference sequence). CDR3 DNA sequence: TGTGCCAGCCATCTAGCGGGCTCCTACAATGAGCAGTTCTTC. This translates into CASHLAGSYNEQFF.

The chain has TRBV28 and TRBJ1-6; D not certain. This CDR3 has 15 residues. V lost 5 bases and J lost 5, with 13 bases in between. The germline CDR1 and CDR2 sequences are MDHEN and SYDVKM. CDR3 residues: CASSPQIWDNSPLHF. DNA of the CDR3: TGTGCCAGCAGTCCACAAATTTGGGATAATTCACCCCTCCACTTT.

The CDR3 spells CASSVRGINYEQYF. The CDR3 nucleotides are TGCGCCAGCAGTGTCAGAGGGATAAATTACGAGCAGTACTTC. This chain connects TRBV10-1 to TRBJ2-7, with TRBD2 as a possible D gene (5 bases). The CDR3 spans 14 residues. V lost 4 bases and J 4 bases, leaving 14 bases between the germline ends. Germline V gene data show CDR1 as WNHNN and CDR2 as SYGVQD (reference sequence).

CDR3 in amino acids: CASSRRTADHGTQYF. The DNA of the CDR3 is TGTGCCAGCAGCAGGCGGACGGCTGATCATGGTACGCAGTATTTT. V and J are TRBV13 and TRBJ2-3; D is unclear. V lost 5 bases and J 8 bases, leaving 20 bases between the germline ends. The germline V gene has CDR1 PRHDT and CDR2 FYEKMQ (reference sequence). This CDR3 has 15 amino acids. The variable domain in full, completed from reference TRBV13 and TRBJ2-3, reads AAGVIQSPRHLIKEKRETATLKCYPIPRHDTVYWYQQGPGQDPQFLISFYEKMQSDKGSIPDRFSAQQFSDYHSELNMSSLELGDSALYFCASSRRTADHGTQYFGPGTRLTVL.

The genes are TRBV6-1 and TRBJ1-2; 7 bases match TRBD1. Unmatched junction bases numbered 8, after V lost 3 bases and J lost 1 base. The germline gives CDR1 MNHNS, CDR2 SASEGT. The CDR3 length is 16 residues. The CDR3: CASSDWRTGLNYGYTF. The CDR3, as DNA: TGTGCCAGCAGTGATTGGAGGACAGGTCTTAACTATGGCTACACCTTC.

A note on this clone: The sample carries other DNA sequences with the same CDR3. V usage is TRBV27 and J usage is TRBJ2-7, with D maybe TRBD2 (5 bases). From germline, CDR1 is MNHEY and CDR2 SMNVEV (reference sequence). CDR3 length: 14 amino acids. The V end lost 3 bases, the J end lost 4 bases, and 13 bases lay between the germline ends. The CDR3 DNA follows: TGTGCCAGCAGTTTGAGTGGGAGCGTGTACGAGCAGTACTTC. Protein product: CASSLSGSVYEQYF.

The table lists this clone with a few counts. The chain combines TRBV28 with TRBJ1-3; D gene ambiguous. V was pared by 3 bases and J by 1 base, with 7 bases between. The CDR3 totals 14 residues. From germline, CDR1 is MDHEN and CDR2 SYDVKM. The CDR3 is CASSFAQSGNTIYF. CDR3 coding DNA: TGTGCCAGCAGTTTCGCACAGTCTGGAAACACCATATATTTT.

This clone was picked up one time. This chain's CDR3 is CASINEQFF. CDR3 DNA: TGTGCCAGCATTAATGAGCAGTTCTTC. The J gene is TRBJ2-1, the V gene TRBV27, with D hard to call. The CDR3 is 9 residues long. Germline V gives CDR1 MNHEY, CDR2 SMNVEV (reference sequence). Trimming shortened V by 7 bases and J by 7 bases, and 2 bases separated the two germline ends.